This TCR beta chain came from a study of cytomegalovirus exposure and HLA in healthy donors. Study-wide results and caveats: Productive rates of about 90% or about 30% were seen for most TCR beta V segments in an earlier analysis.

60 Vbeta and 13 Jbeta primers were used in PCR. In the authors' methods: There were around 78 million unique TCR beta chains by a later count, and 10 million to 12 million of them were shared. Using immunoSEQ multiplex PCR, the repertoire was profiled, and TCRdb retains in-frame clones only, with some absent. The D gene and trimming were derived from the DNA, and the V and J assignments and clone size from that table. The sample lists 150,000 to 200,000 clones, 75% to 90% occurring once. Remarks on this clone: The target antigen is unknown.

Each of the donors was a healthy bone marrow donor. This CDR3 is 17 amino acids long. The V gene's germline CDR1 is KGHSH and CDR2 LQKENI. V lost 4 bases and J lost 3; bases outside the gene matches: 8. The specimen sequenced was PBMCs. The clonotype was recovered from a woman in her late teens or twenties in good health and CMV-seronegative. V and J are TRBV18 and TRBJ2-7, with 14 bases lining up with TRBD2. The CDR3 coding sequence is TGTGCCAGCTCACTCGGGACTAGCGGGGGATACGGCTACGAGCAGTACTTC. Its translation is CASSLGTSGGYGYEQYF.